The next 23 T cell receptor beta chains were all read from a single sample in a study of blood T cell repertoires in COVID-19. Produced via immunoSEQ multiplex PCR; TCRdb's table is partial and in-frame only. The sample carries roughly 160,000 clones, 87% recorded once. Sequenced input: peripheral blood. The receptor set was obtained from a woman in her sixties who had recovered from COVID-19.

The chain is built from TRBV18 and TRBJ1-4; D may be TRBD1 (5 bases). CDR1 and CDR2 from the germline V gene are KGHSH and LQKENI. CDR3 length equals 14 residues. V was shortened by 2 bases and J by 7 bases, with 11 bases between the two germline ends. This CDR3 reads CASSPGAPAEKLFF. For the CDR3, the DNA is TGTGCCAGCTCACCAGGGGCGCCGGCTGAAAAACTGTTTTTT.

J is TRBJ2-1 and V is TRBV5-1, with 15 positions matching TRBD2. CDR1 is SGHRS and CDR2 is YFSETQ in the germline V gene. Trimming at V came to 4 bases and at J to 0 bases, leaving 11 bases not matched to a gene. The CDR3 is made up of 20 amino acids. The CDR3 DNA reads TGCGCCAGCAGCCGGCCCGGGACTAGCGGGGGGTCGAGCTCCTACAATGAGCAGTTCTTC. It is translated as CASSRPGTSGGSSSYNEQFF.

The chain links TRBV10-3 to TRBJ2-3, with D possibly matching TRBD2 (5 bases). Trimming took off 6 bases at V and 2 bases at J, with 9 bases between the two ends. Germline CDR1 reads ENHRY; CDR2 reads SYGVKD. This CDR3 is 13 amino acids long. CDR3 sequence reads: CAISWGDTDTQYF. DNA for the CDR3: TGTGCCATCAGCTGGGGAGACACAGATACGCAGTATTTT.

This chain links TRBV5-1 with TRBJ1-5; D gene uncertain. Per germline, CDR1 SGHRS and CDR2 YFSETQ. This CDR3 has 14 amino acids. V lost 0 bases to trimming and J lost 3 bases, with 7 bases between them. The CDR3 sequence: CASSLGPNNQPQHF. For the CDR3, the DNA is TGCGCCAGCAGCTTGGGGCCGAACAATCAGCCCCAGCATTTT.

This sequence joins TRBV2 and TRBJ1-1, with TRBD1 matching 10 bases. With V trimmed by 4 bases and J by 4 bases, 6 bases remained unmatched. Germline CDR1 and CDR2: SNHLY and FYNNEI. The CDR3 length is 15 residues. The CDR3 spells CASSGTGGLVTEAFF. The CDR3 DNA sequence: TGTGCCAGCAGTGGGACAGGGGGATTGGTCACTGAAGCTTTCTTT.

Only one count was recorded for this clone. This chain joins TRBV5-1 and TRBJ2-7, with a tentative D call TRBD1 (5 bases). The V gene lost 0 bases and the J gene lost 2 bases, with 12 bases spanning the gap. Germline V gene sequence: CDR1 SGHRS, CDR2 YFSETQ. This CDR3 contains 15 residues. The CDR3 nucleotides read TGCGCCAGCAGCTTGGGGGGCTCCCTCCCCTACGAGCAGTACTTC. This codes for CASSLGGSLPYEQYF.

This clone has just a few counts. The V and J genes are TRBV7-6 and TRBJ1-5; perhaps TRBD1 as D (5 bases). Trimming cost V 1 base and J 3 bases, with 10 bases left between them. The CDR3 spans 15 residues. Germline lookup yields CDR1 SGHVS and CDR2 FNYEAQ. Written as DNA, the CDR3 is TGTGCCAGCAGCTTAGTGGCAGGGAACAATCAGCCCCAGCATTTT. Protein product: CASSLVAGNNQPQHF. The full variable domain, in which reference TRBV7-6 and TRBJ1-5 provide the parts outside the CDR3, is GAGVSQSPRYKVTKRGQDVALRCDPISGHVSLYWYRQALGQGPEFLTYFNYEAQQDKSGLPNDRFSAERPEGSISTLTIQRTEQRDSAMYRCASSLVAGNNQPQHFGDGTRLSIL.

The genes are TRBV6-5 and TRBJ2-7, with a weak D call TRBD2 (6 bases). The germline V gene encodes CDR1 MNHEY and CDR2 SVGAGI. The CDR3 extends over 14 amino acids. The ends were cut back, 6 bases at V and 0 bases at J, with 12 bases in the middle. The CDR3 coding sequence is TGTGCCAGCAGGGGTCGGGACTTCTCCTACGAGCAGTACTTC. It specifies CASRGRDFSYEQYF.

This clone came up once. J is TRBJ2-2 and V is TRBV24-1; no definite D call. With 6 bases removed from V and 0 bases from J, the gap between germline ends came to 4 bases. CDR1 is KGHDR and CDR2 is SFDVKD in the germline V gene. CDR3 length: 13 residues. This chain's CDR3 is CATSLPNTGELFF. The CDR3 DNA sequence: TGTGCCACCAGTCTTCCGAACACCGGGGAGCTGTTTTTT.

The V gene is TRBV5-1, the J gene TRBJ2-1; 8 positions match TRBD2. CDR3 length: 15 residues. The germline gives CDR1 SGHRS, CDR2 YFSETQ. The ends lost 7 bases at V and 0 bases at J; junction bases unmatched: 6. CDR3: CASSAAGGSYNEQFF. DNA for the CDR3: TGCGCCAGCTCAGCGGCGGGAGGCTCCTACAATGAGCAGTTCTTC.

The J gene is TRBJ2-2, the V gene TRBV3-1 (or the pseudogene TRBV3-2); TRBD2 might be the D (7 bases). The germline gives CDR1 LGHDT, CDR2 YNNKEL (reference sequence). The germline V and J ends were trimmed by 8 bases and 1 base, with 11 bases remaining between them. This CDR3 has 14 amino acids. The CDR3 DNA follows: TGTGCCAGCTGGGGGGGCCAGAACACCGGGGAGCTGTTTTTT. Protein: CASWGGQNTGELFF.

V and J are TRBV6-6 and TRBJ2-1, with TRBD2 matching 7 bases. Germline trimming cut 7 bases from V and 9 bases from J; bases unmatched to any gene: 15. CDR3 length: 15 amino acids. CDR1 is MNHNY and CDR2 is SVGAGI in the germline V gene (reference sequence). The CDR3 is CASNIYGGFVREQFF. The CDR3, as DNA: TGTGCCAGCAATATTTACGGGGGGTTTGTTCGTGAGCAGTTCTTC.

This clone occurred once. The chain joins TRBV7-3 to TRBJ1-1; 8 nucleotides match TRBD1. Germline CDR1 and CDR2: SGHTA and FQGTGA. J lost 4 bases, V lost 10 bases, and 11 bases had no gene match. There are 14 residues in the CDR3. This CDR3 is CATALDRDSTEAFF. The CDR3 DNA reads TGTGCCACGGCATTGGACAGGGATAGCACTGAAGCTTTCTTT.

Comment on this clone: Compared with germline, one end of the junction differs, possibly owing to a read error. The chain employs TRBV7-9 and TRBJ1-6, with 7 bases lining up with TRBD1. Looked up from germline, CDR1 is SEHNR and CDR2 is FQNEAQ (reference sequence). The CDR3 has 14 residues. CDR3 sequence reads: CASSSGQYSSPLHF. The CDR3 bases are TGTGCCAGCAGCTCGGGACAGTATAGTTCACCCCTCCACTTT.

Concerning this clone itself: In the same sample, other DNA sequences code for this CDR3. The V gene is TRBV11-3, the J gene TRBJ1-1; D remains unclear. Germline CDR1 reads SGHNT; CDR2 reads YENEEA. Trimming took 5 bases from V and 1 from J, leaving 8 bases between them. The CDR3 sequence is 13 residues long. The CDR3 loop reads CASSLTGNTEAFF. The CDR3 DNA reads as TGTGCCAGCAGCCTCACCGGGAACACTGAAGCTTTCTTT.

The chain recombines TRBV5-4 with TRBJ2-3; 11 bases align to TRBD2. V trimming: 1 base; J trimming: 7 bases; junction bases outside the gene matches: 5. The germline V gene has CDR1 SGHNT and CDR2 YYREEE (reference sequence). The CDR3 covers 15 residues. The chain's CDR3 is CASSLKTSGGNTQYF. The CDR3, as DNA: TGTGCCAGCAGCTTGAAAACTAGCGGGGGTAATACGCAGTATTTT.

The V gene is TRBV6-5, the J gene TRBJ1-1; no reliable D call. CDR1 and CDR2 (germline): MNHEY, SVGAGI. This CDR3 contains 12 residues. The V gene lost 9 bases and the J gene lost 1 base, with 9 bases spanning the gap. The CDR3 DNA sequence: TGTGCCAGTGTACGCGCGAACACTGAAGCTTTCTTT. Amino acids: CASVRANTEAFF.

The J gene is TRBJ2-3, the V gene TRBV5-1; D gene ambiguous. V was pared by 3 bases and J by 1 base, with 9 bases between. This CDR3 is built from 14 residues. Germline V lookup: CDR1 SGHRS, CDR2 YFSETQ. The CDR3 reads CASSSDQGTDTQYF. In DNA, the CDR3 is TGCGCCAGCAGCTCAGACCAGGGCACAGATACGCAGTATTTT. Variable domain in full (rest from reference TRBV5-1 and TRBJ2-3): KAGVTQTPRYLIKTRGQQVTLSCSPISGHRSVSWYQQTPGQGLQFLFEYFSETQRNKGNFPGRFSGRQFSNSRSEMNVSTLELGDSALYLCASSSDQGTDTQYFGPGTRLTVL.

This rearrangement joins TRBV4-1 to TRBJ1-2; D is perhaps TRBD1 (6 bases). Germline V gene lookup returns CDR1 MGHRA and CDR2 YSYEKL. V lost 1 base to trimming and J lost 5 bases, with 14 bases between them. This CDR3 is 15 amino acids long. The CDR3 spells CASSQVGARWYGYTF. CDR3 coding DNA: TGCGCCAGCAGCCAAGTGGGGGCGCGGTGGTATGGCTACACCTTC.

This chain uses TRBV28 with TRBJ1-2; TRBD1 matches at 7 bases. The CDR3 runs 15 residues. The germline CDR1 and CDR2 sequences are MDHEN and SYDVKM. V lost 1 base, J lost 3 bases, and 5 bases stayed unmatched. The CDR3 bases are TGTGCCAGCAGTTTATCACAGGGGTGGGACTATGGCTACACCTTC. It encodes CASSLSQGWDYGYTF.

The chain couples TRBV28 to TRBJ2-2; D may be TRBD2 (7 bases). V was shortened by 7 bases and J by 5 bases, with 20 bases between the two germline ends. The CDR3 loop spans 16 amino acids. Germline CDR1 and CDR2: MDHEN and SYDVKM. The CDR3 DNA is TGTGCCAGCACCGAGGGGGGGGCGCAAGGAACCGGGGAGCTGTTTTTT. Translating it yields CASTEGGAQGTGELFF.

J is TRBJ2-5 and V is TRBV5-4; 7 bases align to TRBD1. The J segment lost 1 base and the V segment lost 7 bases, leaving 4 bases of the junction unmatched. The CDR3 spans 13 residues. Germline CDR1 and CDR2: SGHNT and YYREEE (reference sequence). CDR3: CASSGQSQETQYF. As DNA, the CDR3 is TGTGCCAGCTCGGGACAGTCCCAAGAGACCCAGTACTTC.

This rearrangement joins TRBV28 to TRBJ1-3; no firm D call. This CDR3 has 14 residues. The V gene's germline CDR1 is MDHEN and CDR2 SYDVKM. The germline V and J ends were trimmed by 5 bases and 4 bases, with 12 bases remaining between them. This chain's CDR3 is CASSPEAGGNTIYF. The DNA of the CDR3 is TGTGCCAGCAGTCCAGAGGCGGGGGGAAACACCATATATTTT.